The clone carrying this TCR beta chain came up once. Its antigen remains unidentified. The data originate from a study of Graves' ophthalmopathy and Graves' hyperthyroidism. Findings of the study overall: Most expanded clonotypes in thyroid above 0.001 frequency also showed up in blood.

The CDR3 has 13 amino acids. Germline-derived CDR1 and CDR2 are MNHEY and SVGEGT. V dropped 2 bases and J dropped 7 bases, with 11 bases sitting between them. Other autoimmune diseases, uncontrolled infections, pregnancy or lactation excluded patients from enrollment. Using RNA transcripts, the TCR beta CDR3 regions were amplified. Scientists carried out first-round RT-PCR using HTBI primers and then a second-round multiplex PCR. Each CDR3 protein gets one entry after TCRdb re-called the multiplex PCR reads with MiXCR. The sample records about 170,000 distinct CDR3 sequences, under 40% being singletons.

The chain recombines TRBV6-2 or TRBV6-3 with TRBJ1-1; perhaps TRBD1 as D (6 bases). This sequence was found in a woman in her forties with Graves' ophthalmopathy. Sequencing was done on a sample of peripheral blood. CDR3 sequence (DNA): TGTGCCAGCAGTTACGGGGGCATTGATGAAGCTTTCTTT. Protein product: CASSYGGIDEAFF.